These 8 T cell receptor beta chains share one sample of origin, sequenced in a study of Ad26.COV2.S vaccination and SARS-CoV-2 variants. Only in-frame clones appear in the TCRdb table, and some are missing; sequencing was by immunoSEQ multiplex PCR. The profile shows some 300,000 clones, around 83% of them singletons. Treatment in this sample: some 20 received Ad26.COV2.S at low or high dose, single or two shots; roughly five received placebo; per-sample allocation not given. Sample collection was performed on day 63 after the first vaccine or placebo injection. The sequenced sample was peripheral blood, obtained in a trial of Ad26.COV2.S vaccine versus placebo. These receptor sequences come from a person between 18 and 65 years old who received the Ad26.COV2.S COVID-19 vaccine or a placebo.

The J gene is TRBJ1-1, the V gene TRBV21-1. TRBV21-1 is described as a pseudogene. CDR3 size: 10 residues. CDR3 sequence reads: CASSKDRAFF. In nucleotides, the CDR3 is TGTGCCAGCAGCAAAGATAGAGCTTTCTTT.

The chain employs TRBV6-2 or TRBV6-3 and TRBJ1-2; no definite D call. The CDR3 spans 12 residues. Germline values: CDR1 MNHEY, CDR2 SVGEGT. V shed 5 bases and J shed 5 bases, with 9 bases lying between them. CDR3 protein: CASSQAVYGYTF. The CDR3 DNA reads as TGTGCCAGCAGTCAGGCGGTATATGGCTACACCTTC.

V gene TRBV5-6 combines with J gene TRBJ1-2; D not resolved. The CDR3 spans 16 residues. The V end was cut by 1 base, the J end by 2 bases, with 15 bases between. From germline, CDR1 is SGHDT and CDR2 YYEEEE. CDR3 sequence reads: CASSLLSPGSNYGYTF. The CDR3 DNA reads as TGTGCCAGCAGCTTGTTAAGTCCAGGCTCAAACTATGGCTACACCTTC.

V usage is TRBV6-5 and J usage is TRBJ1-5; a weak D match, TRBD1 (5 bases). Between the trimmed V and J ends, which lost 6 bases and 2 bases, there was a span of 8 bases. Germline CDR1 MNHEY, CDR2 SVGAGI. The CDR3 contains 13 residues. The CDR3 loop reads CASSSGRNQPQHF. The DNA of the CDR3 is TGTGCCAGCAGCTCAGGGCGCAATCAGCCCCAGCATTTT.

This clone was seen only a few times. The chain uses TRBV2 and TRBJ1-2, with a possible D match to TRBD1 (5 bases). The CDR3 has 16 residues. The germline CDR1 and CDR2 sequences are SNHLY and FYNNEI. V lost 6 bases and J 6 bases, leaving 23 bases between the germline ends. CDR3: CASSIIRTSPRDGYTF. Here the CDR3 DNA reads TGTGCCAGCAGCATTATAAGGACATCCCCTAGGGATGGCTACACCTTC.

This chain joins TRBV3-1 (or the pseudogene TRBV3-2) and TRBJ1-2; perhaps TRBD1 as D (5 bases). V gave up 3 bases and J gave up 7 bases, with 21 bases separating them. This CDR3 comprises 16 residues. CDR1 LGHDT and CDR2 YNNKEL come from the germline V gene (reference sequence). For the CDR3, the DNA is TGTGCCAGCAGCCACTCCCCTGGGGGGGGGATCCGTGGCTACACCTTC. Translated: CASSHSPGGGIRGYTF.

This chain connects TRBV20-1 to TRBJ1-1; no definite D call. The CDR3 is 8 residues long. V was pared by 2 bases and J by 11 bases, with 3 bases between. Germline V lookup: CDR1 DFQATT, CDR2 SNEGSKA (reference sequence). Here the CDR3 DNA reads TGCAGTGCTAGAAGTGCTTTCTTT. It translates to CSARSAFF.

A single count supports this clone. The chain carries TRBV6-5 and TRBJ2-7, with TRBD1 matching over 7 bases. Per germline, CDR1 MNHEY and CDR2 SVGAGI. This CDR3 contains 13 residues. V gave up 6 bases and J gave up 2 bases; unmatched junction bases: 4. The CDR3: CASRQDRAYEQYF. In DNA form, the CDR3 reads TGTGCCAGCAGGCAAGACAGGGCCTACGAGCAGTACTTC.